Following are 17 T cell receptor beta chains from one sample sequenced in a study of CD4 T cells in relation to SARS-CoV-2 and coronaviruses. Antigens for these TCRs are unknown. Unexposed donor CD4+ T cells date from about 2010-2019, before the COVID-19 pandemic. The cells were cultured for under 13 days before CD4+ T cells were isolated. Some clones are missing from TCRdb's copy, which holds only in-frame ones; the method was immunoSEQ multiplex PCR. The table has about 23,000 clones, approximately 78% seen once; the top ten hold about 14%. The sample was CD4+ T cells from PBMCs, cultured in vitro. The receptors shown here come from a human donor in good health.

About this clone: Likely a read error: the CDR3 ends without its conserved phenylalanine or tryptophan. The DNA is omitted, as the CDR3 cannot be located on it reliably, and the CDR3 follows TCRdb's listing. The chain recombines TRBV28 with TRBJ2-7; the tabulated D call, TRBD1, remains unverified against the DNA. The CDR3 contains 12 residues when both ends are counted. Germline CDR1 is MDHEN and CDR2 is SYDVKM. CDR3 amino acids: CASSTPAGQGTY.

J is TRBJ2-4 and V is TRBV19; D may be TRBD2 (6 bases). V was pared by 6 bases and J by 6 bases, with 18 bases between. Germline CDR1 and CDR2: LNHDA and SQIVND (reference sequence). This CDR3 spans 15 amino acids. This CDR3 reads CASREGLWGLNIQYF. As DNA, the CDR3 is TGTGCCAGTAGAGAGGGACTCTGGGGGTTAAACATTCAGTACTTC.

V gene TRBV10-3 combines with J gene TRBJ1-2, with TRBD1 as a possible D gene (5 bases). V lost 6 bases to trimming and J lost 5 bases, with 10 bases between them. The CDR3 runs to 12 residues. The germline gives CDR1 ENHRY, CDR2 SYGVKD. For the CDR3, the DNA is TGTGCCATCAGGGGACTGCTGTATGGCTACACCTTC. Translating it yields CAIRGLLYGYTF.

The CDR3, as DNA: TGTGCCAGCAGTGCTAGCGGGCCAGGTGCCGGGGAGCTGTTTTTT. It specifies CASSASGPGAGELFF. V usage is TRBV28 and J usage is TRBJ2-2; 8 positions match TRBD2. This CDR3 contains 15 residues. Looked up from germline, CDR1 is MDHEN and CDR2 is SYDVKM. V lost 5 bases and J lost 6; bases outside the gene matches: 8.

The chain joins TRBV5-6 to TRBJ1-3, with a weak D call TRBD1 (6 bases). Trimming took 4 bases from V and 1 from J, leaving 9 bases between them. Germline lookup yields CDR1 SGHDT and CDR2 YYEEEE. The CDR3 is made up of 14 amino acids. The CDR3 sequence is CASSGTGSGNTIYF. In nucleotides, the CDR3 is TGTGCCAGCAGCGGTACAGGGTCTGGAAACACCATATATTTT.

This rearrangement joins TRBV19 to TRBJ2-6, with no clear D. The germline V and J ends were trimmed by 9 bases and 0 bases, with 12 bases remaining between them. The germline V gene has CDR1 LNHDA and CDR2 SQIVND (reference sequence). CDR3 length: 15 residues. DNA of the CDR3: TGTGCCAGCCATATAGGGTACTCTGGGGCCAACGTCCTGACTTTC. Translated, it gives CASHIGYSGANVLTF. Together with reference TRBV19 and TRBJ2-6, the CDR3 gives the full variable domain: DGGITQSPKYLFRKEGQNVTLSCEQNLNHDAMYWYRQDPGQGLRLIYYSQIVNDFQKGDIAEGYSVSREKKESFPLTVTSAQKNPTAFYLCASHIGYSGANVLTFGAGSRLTVL.

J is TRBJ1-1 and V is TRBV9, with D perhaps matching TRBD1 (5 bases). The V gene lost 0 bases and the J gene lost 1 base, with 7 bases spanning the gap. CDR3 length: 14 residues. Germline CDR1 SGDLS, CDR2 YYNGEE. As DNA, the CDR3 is TGTGCCAGCAGCGTAGCGGGGCAGAACACTGAAGCTTTCTTT. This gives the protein CASSVAGQNTEAFF. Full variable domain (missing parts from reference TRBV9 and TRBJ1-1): DSGVTQTPKHLITATGQRVTLRCSPRSGDLSVYWYQQSLDQGLQFLIQYYNGEERAKGNILERFSAQQFPDLHSELNLSSLELGDSALYFCASSVAGQNTEAFFGQGTRLTVV.

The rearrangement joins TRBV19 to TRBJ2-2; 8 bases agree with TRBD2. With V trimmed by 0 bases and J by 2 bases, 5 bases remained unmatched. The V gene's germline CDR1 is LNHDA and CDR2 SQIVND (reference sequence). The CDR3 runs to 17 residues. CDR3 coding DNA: TGTGCCAGTAGTATAGACCCGGGAGGGCGTAACACCGGGGAGCTGTTTTTT. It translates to CASSIDPGGRNTGELFF.

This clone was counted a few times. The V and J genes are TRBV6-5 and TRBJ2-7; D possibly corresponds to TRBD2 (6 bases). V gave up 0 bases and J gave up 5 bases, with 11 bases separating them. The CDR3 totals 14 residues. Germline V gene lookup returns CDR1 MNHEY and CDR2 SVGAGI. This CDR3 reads CASSYSGGSNEQYF. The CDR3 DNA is TGTGCCAGCAGTTACTCGGGGGGAAGCAACGAGCAGTACTTC.

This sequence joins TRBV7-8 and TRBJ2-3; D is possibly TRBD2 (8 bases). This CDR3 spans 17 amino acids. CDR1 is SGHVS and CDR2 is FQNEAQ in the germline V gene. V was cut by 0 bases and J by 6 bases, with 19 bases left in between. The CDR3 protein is CASSLAGGLGGMDTQYF. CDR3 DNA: TGTGCCAGCAGCTTAGCTGGGGGACTAGGGGGCATGGATACGCAGTATTTT.

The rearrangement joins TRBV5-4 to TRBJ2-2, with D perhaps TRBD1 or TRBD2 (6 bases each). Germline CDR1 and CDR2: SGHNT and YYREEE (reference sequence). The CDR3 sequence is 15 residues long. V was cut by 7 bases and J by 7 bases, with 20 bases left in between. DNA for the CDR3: TGTGCCAGCCGCCCCCTAGGGGGAGGAATCGGGGAGCTGTTTTTT. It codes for CASRPLGGGIGELFF.

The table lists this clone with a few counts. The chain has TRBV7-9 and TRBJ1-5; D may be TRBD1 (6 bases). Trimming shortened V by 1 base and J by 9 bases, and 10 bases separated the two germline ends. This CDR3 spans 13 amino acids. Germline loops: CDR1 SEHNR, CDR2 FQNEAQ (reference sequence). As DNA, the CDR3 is TGTGCCAGCAGCTTAGGGGGGCATGGGCCCCAGCATTTT. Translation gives CASSLGGHGPQHF. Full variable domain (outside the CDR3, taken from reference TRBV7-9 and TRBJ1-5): DTGVSQNPRHKITKRGQNVTFRCDPISEHNRLYWYRQTLGQGPEFLTYFQNEAQLEKSRLLSDRFSAERPKGSFSTLEIQRTEQGDSAMYLCASSLGGHGPQHFGDGTRLSIL.

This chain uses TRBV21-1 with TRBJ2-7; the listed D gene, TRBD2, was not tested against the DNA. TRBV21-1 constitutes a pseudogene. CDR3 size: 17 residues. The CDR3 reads CASSKRGTSGSSYEQYF. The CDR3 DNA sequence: TGTGCCAGCAGCAAACGAGGGACTAGCGGGAGCTCCTACGAGCAGTACTTC.

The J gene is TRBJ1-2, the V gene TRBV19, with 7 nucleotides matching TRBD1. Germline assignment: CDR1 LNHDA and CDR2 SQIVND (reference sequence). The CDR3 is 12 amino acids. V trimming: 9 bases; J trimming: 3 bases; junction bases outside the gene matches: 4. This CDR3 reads CASTGEYYGYTF. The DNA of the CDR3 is TGTGCCAGCACAGGGGAATACTATGGCTACACCTTC.

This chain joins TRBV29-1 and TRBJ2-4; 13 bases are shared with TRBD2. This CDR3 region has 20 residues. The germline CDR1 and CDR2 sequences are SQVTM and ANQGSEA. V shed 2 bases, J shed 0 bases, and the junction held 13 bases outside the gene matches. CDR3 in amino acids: CSVETGTSGVGVVAKNIQYF. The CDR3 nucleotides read TGCAGCGTTGAAACCGGGACTAGCGGGGTGGGGGTCGTAGCCAAAAACATTCAGTACTTC. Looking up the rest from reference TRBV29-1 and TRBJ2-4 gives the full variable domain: SAVISQKPSRDICQRGTSLTIQCQVDSQVTMMFWYRQQPGQSLTLIATANQGSEATYESGFVIDKFPISRPNLTFSTLTVSNMSPEDSSIYLCSVETGTSGVGVVAKNIQYFGAGTRLSVL.

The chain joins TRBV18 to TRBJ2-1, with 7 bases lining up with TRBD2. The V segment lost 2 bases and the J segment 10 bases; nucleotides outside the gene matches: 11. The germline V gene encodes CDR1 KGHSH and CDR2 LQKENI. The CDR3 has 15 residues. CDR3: CASSPSGLQDKEQFF. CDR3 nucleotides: TGTGCCAGCTCACCATCGGGACTACAAGATAAAGAGCAGTTCTTC.

The CDR3 bases are TGTGCCAGCAGCCCAGGAGGGGCCTCTGAAGCTTTCTTT. Amino acid sequence: CASSPGGASEAFF. J is TRBJ1-1 and V is TRBV7-3, with D possibly being TRBD1 (5 bases). Looked up from germline, CDR1 is SGHTA and CDR2 is FQGTGA. CDR3 length: 13 amino acids. V gave up 5 bases and J gave up 6 bases, with 13 bases separating them.